The 4 T cell receptor beta chains listed next were all sequenced from one sample in a study of monozygotic twins with inflammatory bowel disease. TCRdb re-called the 5' RACE reads; one entry per CDR3 protein, DNA not given. Its clone listing holds some 450,000 distinct CDR3 sequences. Specimen: blood. The receptors come from a human donor with ulcerative colitis or Crohn's disease, or a healthy co-twin of an affected twin (not recorded which).

The V gene is TRBV19, the J gene TRBJ1-3. The CDR3 runs 13 residues. The germline V gene encodes CDR1 LNHDA and CDR2 SQIVND (reference sequence). CDR3 loop: CASSTEEGNTIYF. Filled out from reference TRBV19 and TRBJ1-3, the complete variable domain reads DGGITQSPKYLFRKEGQNVTLSCEQNLNHDAMYWYRQDPGQGLRLIYYSQIVNDFQKGDIAEGYSVSREKKESFPLTVTSAQKNPTAFYLCASSTEEGNTIYFGEGSWLTVV.

The chain employs TRBV3-1 and TRBJ2-5; TCRdb calls TRBD2, which cannot be checked without DNA. This CDR3 is 16 amino acids long. Germline V CDR1 and CDR2: LGHDT, YNNKEL (reference sequence). The CDR3 here is CASSQAVGLAGETQYF.

V usage is TRBV5-6 and J usage is TRBJ2-1; TCRdb's D gene call, TRBD1, goes unchecked for lack of DNA. CDR3 size: 16 residues. Germline V gene lookup returns CDR1 SGHDT and CDR2 YYEEEE. The CDR3 loop reads CASSPGQGGSYNEQFF.

The chain has TRBV28 and TRBJ2-7; TCRdb's D call of TRBD1 is untestable without DNA. The CDR3 consists of 13 residues. Germline CDR1 reads MDHEN; CDR2 reads SYDVKM. CDR3 amino acids: CASRNSLILEQYF.